The 9 T cell receptor beta chains below all came from one sample that was sequenced in a study of graft-versus-host responses after intestinal transplantation. TCRdb's copy holds only in-frame clones and misses some; the assay was immunoSEQ multiplex PCR. The table shows fewer than 100,000 clones, with about 82% occurring only once. The sample in question was PBMCs, obtained 255 days after intestinal transplant. All receptors derive from a human patient who received an intestinal transplant, so some T cells may come from the graft donor.

The chain uses TRBV5-4 and TRBJ1-2; 8 positions match TRBD1. The CDR3 runs to 13 residues. From germline, CDR1 is SGHNT and CDR2 YYREEE (reference sequence). The ends lost 7 bases at V and 4 bases at J; junction bases unmatched: 6. In DNA form, the CDR3 reads TGTGCCAGCTCCGACAGGGGTTCCTATGGCTACACCTTC. Translating gives CASSDRGSYGYTF. Based on the CDR3 plus reference TRBV5-4 and TRBJ1-2, the full variable domain is ETGVTQSPTHLIKTRGQQVTLRCSSQSGHNTVSWYQQALGQGPQFIFQYYREEENGRGNFPPRFSGLQFPNYSSELNVNALELDDSALYLCASSDRGSYGYTFGSGTRLTVV.

The CDR3, as DNA: TGTGCCAGCAGTTTGGGTGACCTGGGGGGGGCAGATACGCAGTATTTT. It translates to CASSLGDLGGADTQYF. The rearrangement uses TRBV6-5 and TRBJ2-3; TRBD2 matches at 7 bases. Germline CDR1 and CDR2: MNHEY and SVGAGI. This CDR3 is 16 amino acids long. V shed 4 bases, J shed 4 bases, and the junction held 11 bases outside the gene matches.

The J gene is TRBJ2-6, the V gene TRBV27; D is unclear. Germline lookup yields CDR1 MNHEY and CDR2 SMNVEV (reference sequence). V was pared by 5 bases and J by 4 bases, with 6 bases between. This CDR3 contains 13 residues. As DNA, the CDR3 is TGTGCCAGCAGTGTGGGGGGGGCCAACGTCCTGACTTTC. Its protein is CASSVGGANVLTF.

CDR3 bases: TGCGCCAGCAGCGCAGGGGACAGTTCCTCACACAATGAGCAGTTCTTC. It is translated as CASSAGDSSSHNEQFF. The chain couples TRBV5-1 to TRBJ2-1; TRBD1 aligns across 7 bases. The CDR3 sequence is 16 residues long. CDR1 and CDR2 (germline): SGHRS, YFSETQ. J gave up 5 bases and V 4 bases, and 12 bases lay outside the gene matches.

V is TRBV6-1 and J is TRBJ2-5; 8 nucleotides match TRBD1. This CDR3 has 14 residues. Germline CDR1 and CDR2: MNHNS and SASEGT. V lost 6 bases and J lost 4; bases outside the gene matches: 7. The DNA of the CDR3 is TGTGCCAGCAGGGTTCCAGGGGGCGGAGAGACCCAGTACTTC. It yields the protein CASRVPGGGETQYF.

This rearrangement joins TRBV6-1 to TRBJ2-3; tentatively, D is TRBD1 (5 bases). The V end was cut by 10 bases, the J end by 6 bases, with 17 bases between. The CDR3 covers 13 residues. Germline V gives CDR1 MNHNS, CDR2 SASEGT. The CDR3, as DNA: TGTGCCAAAGTTACTCGGGCAGGGGATACGCAGTATTTT. This translates into CAKVTRAGDTQYF.

The genes are TRBV10-2 and TRBJ2-1; TRBD2 might be the D (6 bases). This CDR3 spans 14 amino acids. The germline gives CDR1 WSHSY, CDR2 SAAADI. Trimming shortened V by 8 bases and J by 3 bases, and 14 bases separated the two germline ends. DNA for the CDR3: TGCGCCAGCCGGGCGGGATCGATCTACAATGAGCAGTTCTTC. Its translation is CASRAGSIYNEQFF.

The chain recombines TRBV19 with TRBJ2-5, with D perhaps being TRBD1 or TRBD2 (5 bases each). There are 15 residues in the CDR3. With 3 bases removed from V and 4 bases from J, the gap between germline ends came to 15 bases. Germline lookup yields CDR1 LNHDA and CDR2 SQIVND (reference sequence). The CDR3 loop is CASSMIWGFGETQYF. CDR3 coding DNA: TGTGCCAGTAGTATGATTTGGGGGTTTGGAGAGACCCAGTACTTC.

The chain uses TRBV28 and TRBJ2-6; 7 bases map to TRBD1. The CDR3 runs to 19 residues. Trimming cost V 5 bases and J 0 bases; bases outside gene matches: 13. The germline V gene has CDR1 MDHEN and CDR2 SYDVKM. The CDR3 sequence is CASSPIQGIIFSGANVLTF. The CDR3 coding sequence is TGTGCCAGCAGTCCGATACAGGGGATAATCTTCTCTGGGGCCAACGTCCTGACTTTC.